This T cell receptor beta chain was found in a study of cytomegalovirus exposure and HLA in healthy donors (dated by TCRdb to about 2017). With regard to the full study: The 666 repertoires of the first cohort and the roughly 110 validation repertoires were produced on the same platform, according to a later analysis. The study aimed to test whether cataloging public T cell receptors could reveal signatures of past pathogen exposure. The study combined high-throughput TCR immunosequencing, statistical association of individual TCRs with disease status, and machine learning to predict cytomegalovirus infection status. Besides the first cohort of hundreds of subjects, a separate validation cohort made up of 120 different subjects was used. What the work shows at the level of the full study, not this receptor alone: The study listed 150 to 200 TCR beta chains as associated with cytomegalovirus. In vitro tests confirmed that a few of the cytomegalovirus-associated TCR beta chains recognize cytomegalovirus antigens. While some public TCRs were present in many individuals, most TCR sequences turned up only very rarely across donors. A later analysis lacked HLA typing for the validation cohort, so it scored co-occurrence in that cohort across all 110 or so repertoires. The classifier was reported to diagnose cytomegalovirus status with high specificity and sensitivity in both the original cohort and the validation cohort. In a later analysis, TCRs clustered in the first cohort were found to also tend to co-occur in the roughly 120 validation repertoires, with roughly 93% of cluster scores above 0. It was suggested by the authors that the approach could potentially be generalized to other disease states and immunological phenotypes.

The donors belonged to the validation cohort of over a hundred subjects, which was separate from the approximately 680-subject first cohort. In regard to this clone: The specificity of this receptor is unknown. No much larger clone is present one base from it, and per-base qualities are unavailable.

The library was obtained by the immunoSEQ multiplex PCR assay. The authors' pipeline ran thus. A statistical classification framework was developed to diagnose cytomegalovirus status using the catalog of TCR beta chain sequences. What TCRdb holds here is the immuneACCESS table cut down to in-frame rearrangements. Part of the clones is not present; checked against another copy, under half of the missing clones reflect an unresolved V gene, and the others are unexplained. From that table come the V and J calls and clone size; the DNA was used to work out D and trimming. This sample gives about 66,000 clones in total; roughly 96% of them show up just once. Jointly, the top ten make up 0.9% to 1% of the sample. Sequenced sample: PBMCs. The clonotype comes from a man aged 18 to 29 in good health and CMV-seronegative.

The CDR3 is CASSLALAGGWYEQFF. The DNA sequence is given as TGTGCCAGCAGCTTAGCACTAGCGGGAGGGTGGTATGAGCAGTTCTTC. The V and J genes are TRBV11-2 and TRBJ2-1, and 13 bases in between align with TRBD2. Per the germline V gene, SGHAT is the CDR1 and FQNNGV is the CDR2. Relative to germline, V is missing 1 base and J is missing 8 bases, with 5 bases of the junction outside any gene match. Counted from cysteine to phenylalanine, this CDR3 has 16 amino acids. Only CDR3 DNA remains: 48 bases, in frame from the first base.